The 23 T cell receptor beta chains below were found in one sample sequenced in a study of blood T cell repertoires in COVID-19. Here immunoSEQ multiplex PCR was the method, and the copy in TCRdb shows in-frame clones only, minus some. The sample includes roughly 80,000 clones, roughly 88% of them seen just once. Sequenced sample: peripheral blood. The receptors were gathered from a man in his forties or fifties with active COVID-19.

CDR3 residues: CATSGTGTGNQPQHF. The DNA of the CDR3 is TGTGCCACCAGTGGCACAGGGACAGGCAATCAGCCCCAGCATTTT. The chain links TRBV24-1 to TRBJ1-5; 7 bases fit TRBD1. Germline CDR1 and CDR2: KGHDR and SFDVKD. V lost 5 bases, J lost 2 bases, and 5 bases stayed unmatched. The length of the CDR3 is 15 residues.

The CDR3 region has the DNA TGTGCCACCAGTGATTCTACTTTCACCGGGGAGCTGTTTTTT. This codes for CATSDSTFTGELFF. The chain uses TRBV24-1 and TRBJ2-2; unclear D gene. Germline values: CDR1 KGHDR, CDR2 SFDVKD. The CDR3 totals 14 residues. Deletions cut 2 bases from V and 4 bases from J, with 7 bases between.

The chain has TRBV10-2 and TRBJ2-7; TRBD1 aligns across 10 bases. Per the germline V gene, CDR1 is WSHSY and CDR2 is SAAADI. Trimming removed 6 bases from V and 0 bases from J; junction bases left unmatched: 8. There are 16 residues in the CDR3. The CDR3 bases are TGCGCCAGCAGGCTGGGGGGACAGGGGTCCTCCTACGAGCAGTACTTC. Residues: CASRLGGQGSSYEQYF.

The chain has TRBV28 and TRBJ2-7; 7 bases are shared with TRBD1. CDR1 is MDHEN and CDR2 is SYDVKM in the germline V gene. The trim removed 6 bases at V and 1 base at J, leaving 9 bases unmatched. This CDR3 spans 15 amino acids. CDR3 sequence reads: CASRSPTGHSYEQYF. The CDR3, as DNA: TGTGCCAGCAGGTCCCCGACAGGGCATTCCTACGAGCAGTACTTC.

This clone showed up just a few times. The chain links TRBV30 to TRBJ2-7; 12 bases agree with TRBD2. Trimming at V came to 1 base and at J to 5 bases, leaving 6 bases not matched to a gene. CDR1 GTSNPN and CDR2 SVGIG come from the germline V gene (reference sequence). This CDR3 comprises 15 residues. This chain's CDR3 is CAWSGLAGASHEQYF. For the CDR3, the DNA is TGTGCCTGGAGTGGACTAGCGGGAGCCAGCCACGAGCAGTACTTC. Combining the CDR3 with reference TRBV30 and TRBJ2-7 gives the whole variable domain SQTIHQWPATLVQPVGSPLSLECTVEGTSNPNLYWYRQAAGRGLQLLFYSVGIGQISSEVPQNLSASRPQDRQFILSSKKLLLSDSGFYLCAWSGLAGASHEQYFGPGTRLTVT.

The V gene is TRBV19, the J gene TRBJ1-3; D unresolved. Germline CDR1 and CDR2: LNHDA and SQIVND (reference sequence). The V and J ends lost 7 bases and 1 base respectively, with 11 bases between them. The CDR3 is 14 amino acids. The CDR3 coding sequence is TGTGCCAGTACCCCCGGGGTGTCTGGAAACACCATATATTTT. It yields the protein CASTPGVSGNTIYF.

CDR3 DNA sequence: TGTGCCGTCGACAGGGGCCCCTACAATGAGCAGTTCTTC. It yields the protein CAVDRGPYNEQFF. This sequence joins TRBV24-1 and TRBJ2-1, with TRBD1 matching over 8 bases. CDR3 size: 13 residues. CDR1 and CDR2 (germline): KGHDR, SFDVKD. The junction had 5 bases not matched to a gene; V was cut back by 12 bases and J by 2 bases.

V usage is TRBV7-6 and J usage is TRBJ2-2, with a possible D match to TRBD2 (5 bases). This CDR3 region has 16 residues. Per germline, CDR1 SGHVS and CDR2 FNYEAQ. The germline V and J ends were trimmed by 5 bases and 1 base, with 14 bases remaining between them. The CDR3 coding sequence is TGTGCCAGCAGCCCGATCCGGGGAAAGAACACCGGGGAGCTGTTTTTT. It yields the protein CASSPIRGKNTGELFF.

The chain uses TRBV6-4 and TRBJ2-1; 9 bases match TRBD2. V dropped 2 bases and J dropped 8; count of bases not matched to a gene: 7. Germline V lookup: CDR1 MRHNA, CDR2 SNTAGT. There are 15 residues in the CDR3. The CDR3 reads CASSDRAGGKDEQFF. In DNA, the CDR3 is TGTGCCAGCAGTGACCGAGCGGGGGGCAAGGATGAGCAGTTCTTC.

This clone was detected only a few times. CDR3 in amino acids: CASSPRQGRGTGELFF. CDR3 DNA sequence: TGTGCCAGCAGCCCACGACAAGGGAGGGGCACCGGGGAGCTGTTTTTT. The chain joins TRBV13 to TRBJ2-2, with 7 bases lining up with TRBD2. CDR3 size: 16 residues. CDR1 and CDR2 from the germline V gene are PRHDT and FYEKMQ (reference sequence). After removal of 5 bases from V and 4 bases from J, the junction contained 10 bases not matched to a gene.

A remark on this clone: A read error may be the cause here, since a much bigger clone is one base away. This sample includes further DNA sequences coding for the same CDR3. The genes are TRBV7-3 and TRBJ2-1; 11 nucleotides align to TRBD2. Germline V gene sequence: CDR1 SGHTA, CDR2 FQGTGA. This CDR3 is 15 amino acids long. With 6 bases clipped from V and 2 bases from J, the junction kept 3 bases outside the gene matches. The CDR3 DNA sequence: TGTGCCAGCAGTCCGACTAGCGGGACCTACAATGAGCAGTTCTTC. This translates into CASSPTSGTYNEQFF.

The V and J genes are TRBV7-3 and TRBJ2-3; TRBD1 agrees at 7 bases. This CDR3 has 15 amino acids. J lost 2 bases, V lost 5 bases, and 7 bases had no gene match. Germline assignment: CDR1 SGHTA and CDR2 FQGTGA. The CDR3 loop is CASSIDRVNTDTQYF. The CDR3, as DNA: TGTGCCAGCAGCATCGACAGGGTTAACACAGATACGCAGTATTTT.

V and J are TRBV5-5 and TRBJ2-3; 9 positions match TRBD1. Unmatched junction bases numbered 6, after V lost 4 bases and J lost 3 bases. Germline V lookup: CDR1 SGHKS, CDR2 YYEKEE (reference sequence). The CDR3 has 15 amino acids. CDR3 in amino acids: CASSHGQGLTDTQYF. The CDR3 bases are TGTGCCAGCAGCCACGGACAGGGGTTAACAGATACGCAGTATTTT.

The J gene is TRBJ1-4, the V gene TRBV2, with 9 bases matching TRBD1. In germline, CDR1 is SNHLY, CDR2 FYNNEI. The ends lost 11 bases at V and 2 bases at J; junction bases unmatched: 3. The CDR3 extends over 13 amino acids. The CDR3 loop reads CAGTGGTNEKLFF. CDR3 DNA: TGTGCCGGAACAGGGGGCACTAATGAAAAACTGTTTTTT.

In this sample, this clone turned up once. The chain is built from TRBV5-5 and TRBJ2-7; D is perhaps TRBD2 (5 bases). The CDR3 sequence is 14 residues long. CDR1 SGHKS and CDR2 YYEKEE come from the germline V gene (reference sequence). The V end lost 0 bases, the J end lost 3 bases, and 10 bases lay between the germline ends. The CDR3 region has the DNA TGTGCCAGCAGCTTGGCCCTAGCAAGCTACGAGCAGTACTTC. Encoded protein: CASSLALASYEQYF.

This clone has a handful of counts. CDR3 sequence: CASSPLAGGGRTDTQYF. DNA for the CDR3: TGCGCCAGCAGCCCGTTAGCGGGAGGTGGGCGCACAGATACGCAGTATTTT. V usage is TRBV5-1 and J usage is TRBJ2-3; 10 nucleotides line up with TRBD2. The CDR3 loop spans 17 amino acids. The J segment lost 1 base and the V segment lost 4 bases, leaving 9 bases of the junction unmatched. CDR1 is SGHRS and CDR2 is YFSETQ in the germline V gene.

V gene TRBV7-2 combines with J gene TRBJ2-7; 8 bases match TRBD2. The CDR3 loop spans 16 amino acids. V trimming: 1 base; J trimming: 1 base; junction bases outside the gene matches: 6. The germline gives CDR1 SGHTA, CDR2 FQGNSA. The CDR3 bases are TGTGCCAGCAGCTTAGGGCGGGCGGGGGGTTCCTACGAGCAGTACTTC. Translated, it gives CASSLGRAGGSYEQYF. Drawing the rest from reference TRBV7-2 and TRBJ2-7, the complete variable domain is GAGVSQSPSNKVTEKGKDVELRCDPISGHTALYWYRQSLGQGLEFLIYFQGNSAPDKSGLPSDRFSAERTGGSVSTLTIQRTQQEDSAVYLCASSLGRAGGSYEQYFGPGTRLTVT.

This clone was seen just once. The chain carries TRBV4-2 and TRBJ1-5, with D uncertain. The CDR3 length is 17 residues. Trimming stripped 0 bases from V and 1 base from J, with 13 bases between. Germline CDR1 reads LGHNA; CDR2 reads YNFKEQ. CDR3 loop: CASSQEVGSVSNQPQHF. Here the CDR3 DNA reads TGTGCCAGCAGCCAAGAAGTCGGGTCAGTCAGCAATCAGCCCCAGCATTTT.

This chain links TRBV6-5 with TRBJ2-7; TRBD1 is a possible D gene (5 bases). V gave up 7 bases and J gave up 4 bases, with 17 bases separating them. The germline CDR1 and CDR2 sequences are MNHEY and SVGAGI. This CDR3 has 14 residues. This CDR3 is CASTVVQGRYEQYF. The DNA for the CDR3 is TGTGCCAGCACCGTGGTCCAGGGTAGGTACGAGCAGTACTTC.

The rearrangement joins TRBV7-2 to TRBJ1-2; 7 positions match TRBD1. Germline trimming cut 3 bases from V and 7 bases from J; bases unmatched to any gene: 5. In germline, CDR1 is SGHTA, CDR2 FQGNSA. The CDR3 length is 13 residues. As DNA, the CDR3 is TGTGCCAGCAGCTTTCAGGGGGGTACTGGCTACACCTTC. This gives the protein CASSFQGGTGYTF.

V usage is TRBV27 and J usage is TRBJ2-1; TRBD2 matches at 13 bases. This CDR3 has 16 residues. CDR1 is MNHEY and CDR2 is SMNVEV in the germline V gene (reference sequence). V trimming: 0 bases; J trimming: 8 bases; junction bases outside the gene matches: 4. Written as DNA, the CDR3 is TGTGCCAGCAGTTTATCACTAGCGGGGGGGGTATATGAGCAGTTCTTC. This codes for CASSLSLAGGVYEQFF.

This chain links TRBV12-3 or TRBV12-4 with TRBJ1-2, with D perhaps TRBD1 (5 bases). V was trimmed by 10 bases and J by 8 bases, leaving 20 bases between them. The CDR3 covers 13 residues. The CDR3 here is CATLREGFRGYTF. CDR3 DNA: TGTGCCACCCTAAGGGAGGGGTTCCGGGGCTACACCTTC.

The V gene is TRBV4-1, the J gene TRBJ1-1; D gene unclear. V was trimmed by 6 bases and J by 0 bases, leaving 11 bases between them. CDR3 length equals 14 residues. Germline V gene lookup returns CDR1 MGHRA and CDR2 YSYEKL. CDR3 sequence reads: CASRLGELNTEAFF. The CDR3 region has the DNA TGCGCCAGCAGGCTCGGGGAGCTGAACACTGAAGCTTTCTTT.